Listed below are T cell receptor beta chains from one sample, sequenced in a study of radiation and T cells in renal cell carcinoma. The table came from immunoSEQ multiplex PCR; TCRdb's copy has only in-frame clones and leaves some out. The table records approximately 13,000 clones, roughly three fifths of them present only once. The sample in question was tumor tissue, obtained from a patient whose treatment was nephrectomy without radiotherapy. The origin of the receptors is a man aged 50-60 years with renal cell carcinoma. CDR3s include the opening cysteine and the closing phenylalanine or tryptophan. D genes are given only for firm matches. Rows may omit the clone size; those that give it use once, few, many or a size class.

CDR3 protein	CDR3 DNA	V gene	J gene	D gene	clone size
CASSYYPQGGDTQYF	TGTGCCAGCAGTTACTACCCGCAGGGAGGGGATACGCAGTATTTT	TRBV6-6	TRBJ2-3	TRBD2	.
CASSFGTANGEQFF	TGTGCCAGCAGCTTCGGGACTGCCAACGGTGAGCAGTTCTTC	TRBV7-2	TRBJ2-1	.	.
CASSPTYGGQETQYF	TGTGCCAGCTCACCAACCTATGGGGGCCAAGAGACCCAGTACTTC	TRBV18	TRBJ2-5	.	.
CASSLAGGQFIYEQYF	TGTGCCAGCAGCTTAGCTGGGGGACAGTTCATCTACGAGCAGTACTTC	TRBV7-8	TRBJ2-7	TRBD1	few
CASSQRRAESTQYF	TGTGCCAGCAGCCAGCGTCGTGCTGAGAGTACGCAGTATTTT	TRBV7-2	TRBJ2-3	.	.
CASSRLGEGRIEKLFF	TGTGCCAGCAGCCGCCTGGGTGAGGGGCGAATTGAAAAACTGTTTTTT	TRBV11-2	TRBJ1-4	.	.
CASRSGTGEPEQYF	TGTGCCAGCAGATCCGGGACAGGGGAACCCGAGCAGTACTTC	TRBV7-2	TRBJ2-7	TRBD1	.
CASSRRPMDTLHF	TGTGCCAGCAGCCGACGTCCGATGGACACCCTCCACTTT	TRBV27	TRBJ1-6	.	.
CASSLDINTEAFF	TGTGCCAGCAGCTTGGACATTAACACTGAAGCTTTCTTT	TRBV5-6	TRBJ1-1	.	.
CASSQNGQRLTSYNSPLHF	TGTGCCAGCAGCCAAAACGGACAGAGGTTGACGTCCTATAATTCACCCCTCCACTTT	TRBV4-2	TRBJ1-6	.	medium-sized
CASSARDRQNYGYTF	TGTGCCAGCAGCGCCCGGGACAGGCAAAACTATGGCTACACCTTC	TRBV9	TRBJ1-2	TRBD1	.
CASSYSGRGVYNEQFF	TGTGCCAGCAGTTACTCAGGGCGGGGGGTGTACAATGAGCAGTTCTTC	TRBV6-5	TRBJ2-1	TRBD2	.
CATSGVISYGYTF	TGTGCCACCTCCGGGGTTATCTCCTATGGCTACACCTTC	TRBV15	TRBJ1-2	.	few
CASSDVSQGARSRSGNEKLFF	TGCGCCAGCAGTGATGTTTCGCAGGGGGCAAGATCGAGATCGGGTAATGAAAAACTGTTTTTT	TRBV10-2	TRBJ1-4	TRBD1	once
CASSLDRVAGVEQYF	TGTGCCAGCAGCTTAGATCGGGTGGCAGGGGTCGAGCAGTACTTC	TRBV7-8	TRBJ2-7	.	.
CATSSRTGGSNQPQHF	TGTGCCACCAGCTCAAGGACAGGGGGCTCCAATCAGCCCCAGCATTTT	TRBV15	TRBJ1-5	TRBD1	.
CASSLEARLNTEAFF	TGCGCCAGCAGCTTGGAAGCCAGGTTGAACACTGAAGCTTTCTTT	TRBV5-1	TRBJ1-1	.	.
CASSSVKDSYEQYF	TGTGCCAGCAGCTCAGTAAAGGACAGCTACGAGCAGTACTTC	TRBV11-2	TRBJ2-7	.	.
CASSLAVAGTGANVLTF	TGTGCCAGCAGCTTGGCCGTGGCAGGAACTGGGGCCAACGTCCTGACTTTC	TRBV5-6	TRBJ2-6	.	.
CSANRGSGYTF	TGCAGCGCCAACCGGGGATCTGGCTACACCTTC	TRBV29-1	TRBJ1-2	.	once
CASSLAEWGLVCTEAFF	TGTGCCAGCAGCTTGGCGGAATGGGGGTTGGTGTGCACTGAAGCTTTCTTT	TRBV7-6	TRBJ1-1	.	medium-sized
CASSLEGAGTYEQYF	TGTGCCAGCAGCTTAGAGGGGGCCGGTACCTACGAGCAGTACTTC	TRBV11-2	TRBJ2-7	.	.
CASSFWGQGRKPQHF	TGTGCCAGTAGTTTTTGGGGTCAGGGGCGAAAGCCCCAGCATTTT	TRBV19	TRBJ1-5	.	few
CASTQSRGSSYEQYF	TGTGCCAGTACCCAAAGCAGGGGCAGCTCCTACGAGCAGTACTTC	TRBV19	TRBJ2-7	.	.
CASSGGQSNEKLFF	TGTGCCAGCAGCGGGGGACAGTCTAATGAAAAACTGTTTTTT	TRBV7-9	TRBJ1-4	TRBD1	few
CASSRLLQSSYEQYF	TGCGCCAGCAGCCGCCTCCTACAGAGCTCCTACGAGCAGTACTTC	TRBV4-1	TRBJ2-7	.	few
CASSYGTGSEQYF	TGTGCCAGCAGTTACGGGACAGGGAGCGAGCAGTACTTC	TRBV6-5	TRBJ2-7	TRBD1	medium-sized
CASKGQGISYEQYF	TGTGCCAGCAAGGGACAGGGGATTTCCTACGAGCAGTACTTC	TRBV6-6	TRBJ2-7	TRBD1	.
CASSASTGGSYEQYF	TGTGCCAGCAGTGCGTCGACAGGGGGATCCTACGAGCAGTACTTC	TRBV27	TRBJ2-7	TRBD1	.
CARGLQGAVNEQFF	TGTGCCAGAGGCTTACAGGGGGCGGTCAATGAGCAGTTCTTC	TRBV7-2	TRBJ2-1	TRBD1	.
CASSPGTEAFF	TGCGCCAGCAGCCCGGGCACTGAAGCTTTCTTT	TRBV5-1	TRBJ1-1	.	.
CAISESGQGAWGYTF	TGTGCCATCAGTGAGTCTGGACAGGGGGCCTGGGGCTACACCTTC	TRBV10-3	TRBJ1-2	TRBD1	.
CASSLEYGTGGTREAFF	TGTGCCAGCAGCTTGGAATACGGGACAGGGGGGACCCGTGAAGCTTTCTTT	TRBV5-8	TRBJ1-1	TRBD1	.
CASSEAVYEQYF	TGTGCCAGCAGTGAAGCGGTCTACGAGCAGTACTTC	TRBV6-1	TRBJ2-7	.	.
CASSISGTVYEQYF	TGTGCCAGCAGTATCTCCGGGACTGTGTACGAGCAGTACTTC	TRBV6-5	TRBJ2-7	.	.
CASSGNNEKLFF	TGTGCCAGCAGCGGCAATAATGAAAAACTGTTTTTT	TRBV9	TRBJ1-4	.	.
CASSGPREQFF	TGTGCCAGCAGTGGACCCAGGGAGCAGTTCTTC	TRBV2	TRBJ2-1	.	few
CASSMGRQGEVGIQYF	TGTGCCAGTAGTATGGGGCGGCAGGGGGAGGTGGGCATTCAGTACTTC	TRBV19	TRBJ2-4	.	.
CASSPGQAQAFF	TGTGCCAGCAGCCCCGGTCAGGCCCAAGCTTTCTTT	TRBV4-2	TRBJ1-1	.	few
CASSQDPAPGASGNTIYF	TGCGCCAGCAGCCAAGATCCTGCCCCGGGGGCGTCTGGAAACACCATATATTTT	TRBV4-1	TRBJ1-3	.	.
CASSFRFSGGGSYEQYF	TGTGCCAGCAGCTTTCGATTTAGCGGGGGTGGATCCTACGAGCAGTACTTC	TRBV7-2	TRBJ2-7	TRBD2	.
CASSPKAESPLHF	TGTGCCAGCTCACCAAAGGCAGAGTCACCCCTCCACTTT	TRBV18	TRBJ1-6	.	.
CASRAGGGGSPLHF	TGTGCCAGCCGGGCCGGGGGGGGCGGATCACCCCTCCACTTT	TRBV25-1	TRBJ1-6	.	.
CSVEGTAAGSTDTQYF	TGCAGCGTTGAAGGAACGGCCGCGGGGAGCACAGATACGCAGTATTTT	TRBV29-1	TRBJ2-3	.	.
CASTPSPRTPYGYTF	TGTGCCAGTACCCCCAGCCCGAGGACCCCCTATGGCTACACCTTC	TRBV19	TRBJ1-2	.	.
CASSVVTGPARGGYTF	TGTGCCAGCAGCGTAGTAACAGGTCCGGCCCGCGGTGGCTACACCTTC	TRBV9	TRBJ1-2	.	.